The present entry profiles one T cell receptor beta chain with its context. Its antigen is currently unknown. The sample belongs to a study of cytomegalovirus exposure and HLA in healthy donors. The CDR3 is 16 residues long. The ends were cut back, 2 bases at V and 3 bases at J, with 18 bases in the middle. Looked up from germline, CDR1 is SGDLS and CDR2 is YYNGEE. Study-level points and caveats: Prediction of most subjects' HLA-A and HLA-B alleles by TCR beta sequences was reportedly accurate. Cytomegalovirus status was reportedly diagnosed by the classifier with high sensitivity and specificity.

The PCR contained 60 Vbeta and 13 Jbeta primers. The method was immunoSEQ multiplex PCR; TCRdb's version includes in-frame clones alone and lacks a portion of them. The sample shows under 150,000 clones, under 90% of them seen only once. The specimen was PBMCs. The TCR was taken from a male donor in good health and CMV-seronegative. V is TRBV9 and J is TRBJ2-7; a weak D match, TRBD1 (9 bases). CDR3 DNA sequence: TGTGCCAGCAGCGTGGCGGGGGGACAGGGCCACTACGAGCAGTACTTC. It encodes CASSVAGGQGHYEQYF.